Below, one T cell receptor beta chain is given with its context. This sample was included in a study of blood T cell repertoires in COVID-19. Germline V gives CDR1 MNHEY, CDR2 SMNVEV (reference sequence). The junction had 11 bases not matched to a gene; V was cut back by 10 bases and J by 5 bases. The CDR3 length is 15 residues. The repertoire was sequenced with immunoSEQ multiplex PCR; TCRdb's copy has only in-frame clones and lacks some. The sample carries about 100,000 clones, around 85% recorded once. The chain links TRBV27 to TRBJ1-6; 7 nucleotides agree with TRBD1. Material for sequencing was peripheral blood. This TCR came from a man in his fifties with active or convalescent COVID-19. The CDR3: CATQLRGRNNSPLHF. CDR3 nucleotides: TGTGCCACCCAGTTAAGGGGGCGGAATAATTCACCCCTCCACTTT.